Included here is one T cell receptor (beta chain) sequence, with context. These data originate in a study of shared clonotypes between healthy human individuals. Sequencing used immunoSEQ multiplex PCR; TCRdb keeps in-frame clones, though not all of them. The table has over 2 million clones, 95% seen once. The TCR sequence derives from a man aged 18 to 30 in good health. Sequencing was carried out using naive CD4+ T cells sorted from blood. Subset defined: CD45RA+ positively selected.

The CDR3 loop reads CASGTNTGELFF. CDR3 DNA sequence: TGTGCCAGCGGGACTAACACCGGGGAGCTGTTTTTT. This chain joins TRBV11-1 and TRBJ2-2; the D gene is possibly TRBD2 (6 bases). Germline CDR1 SGHAT, CDR2 FQDESV (reference sequence). Trimming stripped 8 bases from V and 2 bases from J, with 6 bases between. This CDR3 spans 12 amino acids.